What follows are 3 T cell receptor beta chains derived from one specimen sequenced in a study of T cell repertoires in cytomegalovirus infection. TCRdb re-called the reads through MiXCR, storing one row per CDR3 protein. The sample contains roughly 640,000 distinct CDR3 sequences, roughly 24% of which appear only once. Sequenced sample: CD8+ T cells from PBMCs. These receptors were collected from a human donor in good health (CMV status not recorded). Some clones in this sample may be carry-over from other donors' samples.

The chain carries TRBV20-1 and TRBJ1-1; 9 bases map to TRBD1. The CDR3 runs to 12 residues. CDR1 is DFQATT and CDR2 is SNEGSKA in the germline V gene (reference sequence). V was clipped by 6 bases and J by 11 bases; unmatched bases: 10. The CDR3 DNA reads as TGCAGTGCGTTCTTCCGACAGGGGGTGGCTTTCTTT. Amino acid sequence: CSAFFRQGVAFF.

The J gene is TRBJ2-5, the V gene TRBV15; TRBD2 matches at 14 bases. CDR1 and CDR2 from the germline V gene are LNHNV and YYDKDF (reference sequence). Germline trimming cut 5 bases from V and 3 bases from J; bases unmatched to any gene: 5. The CDR3 runs to 16 residues. In DNA form, the CDR3 reads TGTGCCACCAGCCTTGGGACTAGCGGGGGAGAAGAGACCCAGTACTTC. As protein: CATSLGTSGGEETQYF.

This clonotype was detected only a few times. This chain uses TRBV6-2 or TRBV6-3 with TRBJ2-2; D ambiguous. The V end was cut by 2 bases, the J end by 1 base, with 11 bases between. The germline V gene has CDR1 MNHEY and CDR2 SVGEGT. CDR3 size: 16 residues. For the CDR3, the DNA is TGTGCCAGCAGTTACCCGTTCGGAGAGAACACCGGGGAGCTGTTTTTT. This codes for CASSYPFGENTGELFF.